A selection of T cell receptor beta chains follows, all from one sample in a study of identical twins. TCRdb redid the calling of the 5' RACE reads with MiXCR, one entry per CDR3 protein. The profile shows about 570,000 distinct CDR3 sequences, 9.6% of them singletons. The same data also went into a second study, on yellow fever vaccine responses in identical twins.

The sequenced material came from PBMCs. The receptors were sampled from a woman in her late teens or twenties in good health. Both conserved end residues are part of each CDR3. A D gene is named only where the DNA matches it firmly. Clone size, where shown, is once, few, many, or a class for clones that have expanded.

clone size: few; D gene: TRBD1; V gene: TRBV20-1; J gene: TRBJ2-7; CDR3 DNA: TGCAGTGCCCCACAGGGGACCCTTTCCTACGAGCAGTACTTC; CDR3 protein: CSAPQGTLSYEQYF
clone size: many; D gene: NA; V gene: TRBV5-1; J gene: TRBJ2-7; CDR3 DNA: TGCGCCAGCAGCTTTGATCGCGGGGTGGGTTACGAGCAGTACTTC; CDR3 protein: CASSFDRGVGYEQYF
clone size: NA; D gene: TRBD1; V gene: TRBV7-6; J gene: TRBJ2-5; CDR3 DNA: TGTGCCAGCAGCTCCCTAGGGACAGGGGCCCAAGAGACCCAGTACTTC; CDR3 protein: CASSSLGTGAQETQYF
clone size: many; D gene: NA; V gene: TRBV30; J gene: TRBJ1-2; CDR3 DNA: TGTGCCTGGAGTGCGATACTGGGATCGGCAACTCGGGGCTACACCTTC; CDR3 protein: CAWSAILGSATRGYTF
clone size: many; D gene: TRBD2; V gene: TRBV5-1; J gene: TRBJ2-1; CDR3 DNA: TGCGCCAGCAGCTTGGTGGTAGCGGGGGCACGTATCGATGAGCAGTTCTTC; CDR3 protein: CASSLVVAGARIDEQFF
clone size: many; D gene: TRBD1; V gene: TRBV5-1; J gene: TRBJ1-6; CDR3 DNA: TGCGCCAGCAGCTTGGTAGGGGCCGGGACAGCGCCCGCAAATTCACCCCTCCACTTT; CDR3 protein: CASSLVGAGTAPANSPLHF
clone size: NA; D gene: TRBD1; V gene: TRBV15; J gene: TRBJ2-7; CDR3 DNA: TGTGCCACCAGCAGAGATTTTCGGACAGGGGGCTCCTACGAGCAGTACTTC; CDR3 protein: CATSRDFRTGGSYEQYF
clone size: NA; D gene: TRBD1; V gene: TRBV27; J gene: TRBJ2-7; CDR3 DNA: TGTGCCACTCGATCACAGGGGTACTACGAGCAGTACTTC; CDR3 protein: CATRSQGYYEQYF
clone size: few; D gene: TRBD2; V gene: TRBV5-6; J gene: TRBJ2-2; CDR3 DNA: TGTGCCAGCAGCTTGTCAGCTAGCGGGAGGGCCCTAGCCGTCGGGGAGCTGTTTTTT; CDR3 protein: CASSLSASGRALAVGELFF
clone size: NA; D gene: NA; V gene: TRBV30; J gene: TRBJ2-7; CDR3 DNA: TGTGCCTGGAGTGGAGACGTCTACGAGCAGTACTTC; CDR3 protein: CAWSGDVYEQYF
clone size: few; D gene: NA; V gene: TRBV7-9; J gene: TRBJ2-6; CDR3 DNA: TGTGCCAGCAGCTCGGCATCCTCTGGGGCCAACGTCCTGACTTTC; CDR3 protein: CASSSASSGANVLTF
clone size: few; D gene: NA; V gene: TRBV20-1; J gene: TRBJ1-6; CDR3 DNA: TGCAGTGCTAGTCCCTCCGGCTACGGGAGTTCACCCCTCCACTTT; CDR3 protein: CSASPSGYGSSPLHF
clone size: many; D gene: TRBD2; V gene: TRBV12-3/TRBV12-4; J gene: TRBJ2-7; CDR3 DNA: TGTGCCAGCAGTTTAGAAGAGGGGAGGGCATACGAGCAGTACTTC; CDR3 protein: CASSLEEGRAYEQYF
clone size: many; D gene: NA; V gene: TRBV28; J gene: TRBJ2-3; CDR3 DNA: TGTGCCAGCAGGGACGGGCATCTGGTAGATACGCAGTATTTT; CDR3 protein: CASRDGHLVDTQYF
clone size: NA; D gene: NA; V gene: TRBV10-1; J gene: TRBJ1-1; CDR3 DNA: TGCGCCAGCAAAGTAGGCAAGAACACTGAAGCTTTCTTT; CDR3 protein: CASKVGKNTEAFF
clone size: NA; D gene: TRBD1; V gene: TRBV6-1; J gene: TRBJ2-1; CDR3 DNA: TGTGCCAGCACTAGCTACCATGCTGGGACAGAATACAATGAGCAGTTCTTC; CDR3 protein: CASTSYHAGTEYNEQFF
clone size: few; D gene: NA; V gene: TRBV7-2; J gene: TRBJ2-7; CDR3 DNA: TGTGCCAGCAGCCTCAGGGGGGTACCTTCCTACGAGCAGTACTTC; CDR3 protein: CASSLRGVPSYEQYF
clone size: many; D gene: NA; V gene: TRBV12-3/TRBV12-4; J gene: TRBJ1-1; CDR3 DNA: TGTGCCAGCAGTTTACCTTACGAAGCTTTCTTT; CDR3 protein: CASSLPYEAFF
clone size: few; D gene: NA; V gene: TRBV4-1; J gene: TRBJ2-5; CDR3 DNA: TGCGCCAGCAGCCAGGCGGGCCAGCAAGAGACCCAGTACTTC; CDR3 protein: CASSQAGQQETQYF
clone size: many; D gene: TRBD2; V gene: TRBV29-1; J gene: TRBJ2-3; CDR3 DNA: TGCAGCCTGACGACTAGCGGGTCCGGGAGGCAGTATTTT; CDR3 protein: CSLTTSGSGRQYF
clone size: NA; D gene: TRBD2; V gene: TRBV2; J gene: TRBJ2-7; CDR3 DNA: TGTACCTTCTGCGCACGTGGGACTAGCGGGGGTAAGGTATACGAGCAGTACTTC; CDR3 protein: CTFCARGTSGGKVYEQYF
clone size: many; D gene: NA; V gene: TRBV7-8; J gene: TRBJ1-1; CDR3 DNA: TGTGCCAGCAGCTTCACGACAGGTTCATTAAACACTGAAGCTTTCTTT; CDR3 protein: CASSFTTGSLNTEAFF
clone size: many; D gene: TRBD2; V gene: TRBV5-1; J gene: TRBJ2-1; CDR3 DNA: TGCGCCAGCAGCGAACGGACTAGCGGGGGGGCTGGTGAGCAGTTCTTC; CDR3 protein: CASSERTSGGAGEQFF
clone size: NA; D gene: TRBD1; V gene: TRBV5-1; J gene: TRBJ2-7; CDR3 DNA: TGCGCCAGCAGCTTGGTTCCAGGGGGCAACTCCTACGAGCAGTACTTC; CDR3 protein: CASSLVPGGNSYEQYF
clone size: NA; D gene: NA; V gene: TRBV12-3/TRBV12-4; J gene: TRBJ2-3; CDR3 DNA: TGTGCCAGCAGTTTAGTTTTAGCGGCGGGAACTCCCGGGGATACGCAGTATTTT; CDR3 protein: CASSLVLAAGTPGDTQYF
clone size: NA; D gene: TRBD2; V gene: TRBV25-1; J gene: TRBJ2-3; CDR3 DNA: TGTGCCAGCAGTGAATTTAGCGGGGGGGCTCTAACAGATACGCAGTATTTT; CDR3 protein: CASSEFSGGALTDTQYF
clone size: many; D gene: TRBD1; V gene: TRBV24-1; J gene: TRBJ2-1; CDR3 DNA: TGTGCCACCAGTGACCCGACAGGGGGCTCCTACAATGAGCAGTTCTTC; CDR3 protein: CATSDPTGGSYNEQFF
clone size: NA; D gene: NA; V gene: TRBV20-1; J gene: TRBJ1-5; CDR3 DNA: TGCAGTGCTAGAGATTCAAGTCGACAGCGTAATCAGCCCCAGCATTTT; CDR3 protein: CSARDSSRQRNQPQHF
clone size: NA; D gene: NA; V gene: TRBV7-6; J gene: TRBJ2-3; CDR3 DNA: TGTGCCAGCAGCTTGGATCGGGATACGCAGTATTTT; CDR3 protein: CASSLDRDTQYF
clone size: many; D gene: NA; V gene: TRBV7-2; J gene: TRBJ2-2; CDR3 DNA: TGTGCCAGCAGCTTACCCAACACCGGGGAGCTGTTTTTT; CDR3 protein: CASSLPNTGELFF
clone size: few; D gene: TRBD1; V gene: TRBV29-1; J gene: TRBJ1-3; CDR3 DNA: TGCAGCGCAGGACAGGACGGAAACACCATATATTTT; CDR3 protein: CSAGQDGNTIYF
clone size: many; D gene: TRBD1; V gene: TRBV20-1; J gene: TRBJ2-5; CDR3 DNA: TGCAGTGCTAAAACAGGGGGGTCAGAGACCCAGTACTTC; CDR3 protein: CSAKTGGSETQYF